These 19 T cell receptor beta chains were sequenced from one sample in a study of blood T cells in healthy people across ages. Alongside a J-beta primer mix, a sample-barcoded 5' primer served in a second PCR lasting about 7 to 12 cycles. Using its own MiXCR run on the 5' RACE reads, TCRdb lists one record per CDR3 protein. Of 800,000 to 1,300,000 distinct CDR3 sequences in the sample, under 30% are singletons; the top ten hold about 0.72%. The same sample was also studied in work on T cells of mothers and their children.

Sequenced: blood. The receptors originated from a girl aged 2-10 years in good health.

There are a few counts of this clonotype. V and J are TRBV6-5 and TRBJ2-7; D perhaps matches TRBD2 (6 bases). Trimming shortened V by 6 bases and J by 2 bases, and 17 bases separated the two germline ends. Germline V CDR1 and CDR2: MNHEY, SVGAGI. CDR3 size: 15 residues. In nucleotides, the CDR3 is TGTGCCAGCAGCAAGAGATGGAGGGATGCCTACGAGCAGTACTTC. Residues: CASSKRWRDAYEQYF.

This chain connects TRBV28 to TRBJ2-3; possibly TRBD2 for D (5 bases). V dropped 6 bases and J dropped 3 bases, with 13 bases sitting between them. The CDR3 is made up of 14 amino acids. Germline V gene lookup returns CDR1 MDHEN and CDR2 SYDVKM. The CDR3 loop reads CASSQLGQTDTQYF. CDR3 DNA: TGTGCCAGCAGCCAACTAGGTCAGACAGATACGCAGTATTTT.

This clonotype was observed a single time. The V call is TRBV29-1, the J call TRBJ2-7; D gene ambiguous. Looked up from germline, CDR1 is SQVTM and CDR2 is ANQGSEA. V was shortened by 4 bases and J by 5 bases, with 12 bases between the two germline ends. CDR3 length: 12 amino acids. This chain's CDR3 is CSVGVRIDEQYF. The CDR3 DNA sequence: TGCAGCGTTGGGGTCCGGATTGACGAGCAGTACTTC.

In DNA form, the CDR3 reads TGTGCCAGCAGCTTTGGGGAGGCAAACACCGGGGAGCTGTTTTTT. Amino acids: CASSFGEANTGELFF. The rearrangement joins TRBV7-9 to TRBJ2-2; D is possibly TRBD2 (6 bases). This CDR3 has 15 amino acids. Germline CDR1 is SEHNR and CDR2 is FQNEAQ (reference sequence). V was clipped by 3 bases and J by 2 bases, with 10 bases between them.

V is TRBV19 and J is TRBJ2-3; tentatively, D is TRBD2 (5 bases). Trimming removed 2 bases at V and 5 bases at J, with 11 bases between. The CDR3 totals 14 residues. Germline V gene lookup returns CDR1 LNHDA and CDR2 SQIVND (reference sequence). The CDR3 spells CASSIRGSEDTQYF. The CDR3 DNA reads TGTGCCAGTAGTATACGAGGGAGTGAAGATACGCAGTATTTT.

This clonotype was observed a few times. The chain is built from TRBV7-9 and TRBJ1-2, with a possible D match to TRBD1 (6 bases). Germline CDR1 and CDR2: SEHNR and FQNEAQ (reference sequence). The CDR3 has 15 amino acids. With 5 bases removed from V and 2 bases from J, the gap between germline ends came to 15 bases. The CDR3 loop is CASSIKDSVNYGYTF. The CDR3 DNA is TGTGCCAGCAGCATTAAGGACAGCGTCAACTATGGCTACACCTTC.

The chain uses TRBV5-1 and TRBJ2-1; 7 nucleotides match TRBD2. The V and J ends lost 1 base and 3 bases, in that order; junction bases with no gene match: 7. Germline V CDR1 and CDR2: SGHRS, YFSETQ. This CDR3 is built from 16 residues. The CDR3 here is CASSLPASGNYNEQFF. The CDR3 region has the DNA TGCGCCAGCAGCTTGCCGGCTAGCGGAAACTACAATGAGCAGTTCTTC. Full variable domain (rest looked up from reference TRBV5-1 and TRBJ2-1): KAGVTQTPRYLIKTRGQQVTLSCSPISGHRSVSWYQQTPGQGLQFLFEYFSETQRNKGNFPGRFSGRQFSNSRSEMNVSTLELGDSALYLCASSLPASGNYNEQFFGPGTRLTVL.

A word on this clonotype: At one boundary the junction diverges from the germline segment, which might be a read error. The rearrangement uses TRBV6-2 or TRBV6-3 and TRBJ1-1; 7 bases map to TRBD1. This CDR3 has 12 amino acids. From germline, CDR1 is MNHEY and CDR2 SVGEGT. The CDR3 DNA follows: TGTGCCAGCAGTGTGACAGGGACTGAAGCTCTCTTT. This codes for CASSVTGTEALF.

This chain uses TRBV2 with TRBJ2-5; 10 bases align to TRBD2. Trimming at V came to 5 bases and at J to 5 bases, leaving 11 bases not matched to a gene. Germline loops: CDR1 SNHLY, CDR2 FYNNEI. The CDR3 consists of 16 residues. CDR3 nucleotide sequence: TGTGCCAGCAGTTCGATAATGCTAGCGGGGGAGGAGACCCAGTACTTC. Translating gives CASSSIMLAGEETQYF.

The chain carries TRBV4-1 and TRBJ1-2; D is unresolved. V was pared by 0 bases and J by 5 bases, with 4 bases between. The CDR3 has 12 amino acids. Germline assignment: CDR1 MGHRA and CDR2 YSYEKL. The CDR3 reads CASSQEPYGYTF. Written as DNA, the CDR3 is TGCGCCAGCAGCCAAGAACCTTATGGCTACACCTTC.

There are many counts of this clonotype. This rearrangement joins TRBV29-1 to TRBJ2-5, with 11 bases identical to TRBD1. The CDR3 consists of 13 residues. The germline CDR1 and CDR2 sequences are SQVTM and ANQGSEA. The trim removed 7 bases at V and 5 bases at J, leaving 6 bases unmatched. The CDR3 DNA is TGCAGCGGCCGGACAGGGGGCAGGGAGACCCAGTACTTC. Its protein product is CSGRTGGRETQYF. Full variable domain (outside the CDR3, taken from reference TRBV29-1 and TRBJ2-5): SAVISQKPSRDICQRGTSLTIQCQVDSQVTMMFWYRQQPGQSLTLIATANQGSEATYESGFVIDKFPISRPNLTFSTLTVSNMSPEDSSIYLCSGRTGGRETQYFGPGTRLLVL.

This clonotype was detected a few times. CDR3: CASSYRDPFNSPLHF. The CDR3 DNA sequence: TGTGCCAGCAGCTACAGGGATCCATTTAATTCACCCCTCCACTTT. The V gene is TRBV7-2, the J gene TRBJ1-6; tentatively, D is TRBD1 (6 bases). V dropped 4 bases and J dropped 6 bases, with 13 bases sitting between them. Looked up from germline, CDR1 is SGHTA and CDR2 is FQGNSA. The CDR3 contains 15 residues.

As for this clonotype: The germline gene is not matched at one end of the junction; a read error may be the cause. V is TRBV7-8 and J is TRBJ2-5; 14 bases fit TRBD2. CDR3 length: 17 residues. Germline loops: CDR1 SGHVS, CDR2 FQNEAQ. The chain's CDR3 is CASSSFSGTSGGEAQYF. For the CDR3, the DNA is TGTGCCAGCAGCTCGTTTTCCGGGACTAGCGGGGGAGAGGCCCAGTACTTC.

The rearrangement joins TRBV2 to TRBJ2-7; the D is unclear. Germline V gives CDR1 SNHLY, CDR2 FYNNEI. The CDR3 has 12 residues. The ends were cut back, 8 bases at V and 1 base at J, with 9 bases in the middle. This CDR3 is CASLRISYEQYF. As DNA, the CDR3 is TGTGCCAGCCTGCGGATTTCCTACGAGCAGTACTTC.

V is TRBV11-1 and J is TRBJ2-5, with 8 positions matching TRBD1. Gene TRBJ2-7 matches the end of the DNA better, so the J call may be wrong. Germline-derived CDR1 and CDR2 are SGHAT and FQDESV (reference sequence). The CDR3 is made up of 15 amino acids. CDR3 DNA sequence: TGTGCCAGCAGCTTATTGCCAGGGGGCGAAAACGAGCAGTACTTC. It encodes CASSLLPGGENEQYF.

This clonotype was counted between two and nine times. V is TRBV4-1 and J is TRBJ2-7; no definite D call. The CDR3 has 14 residues. CDR1 and CDR2 from the germline V gene are MGHRA and YSYEKL. The ends were cut back, 5 bases at V and 3 bases at J, with 14 bases in the middle. The CDR3 loop reads CASSSIGKDYEQYF. CDR3 in DNA: TGCGCCAGCAGCAGCATTGGCAAGGACTACGAGCAGTACTTC.

This chain connects TRBV20-1 to TRBJ2-5, with D possibly TRBD2 on 5 matching bases. The DNA end is a closer match to TRBJ2-7, so the J assignment may be wrong. This CDR3 spans 23 amino acids. CDR1 and CDR2 from the germline V gene are DFQATT and SNEGSKA (reference sequence). CDR3 in DNA: TGCAGTGTAGCGAGGACCCTCAAAGATTGGTCCCCGATTATTTCCCGATCGGGGTACGAGCAGTACTTC. Translation: CSVARTLKDWSPIISRSGYEQYF.

This clonotype came up a few times. The chain recombines TRBV27 with TRBJ2-5; 7 positions match TRBD1. Germline V gene sequence: CDR1 MNHEY, CDR2 SMNVEV (reference sequence). Unmatched junction bases numbered 15, after V lost 3 bases and J lost 11 bases. CDR3 length: 15 residues. CDR3 bases: TGTGCCAGCAGTTTCGACGGGACAGCCGGCCAGGCGCAGTACTTC. Protein product: CASSFDGTAGQAQYF.

The V and J genes are TRBV25-1 and TRBJ2-7; D perhaps matches TRBD1 (6 bases). V gave up 3 bases and J gave up 0 bases, with 15 bases separating them. This CDR3 is 16 amino acids long. In germline, CDR1 is MGHDK, CDR2 SYGVNS. The CDR3 sequence is CASSESYQQGSYEQYF. In DNA form, the CDR3 reads TGTGCCAGCAGTGAGTCTTATCAACAGGGCTCCTACGAGCAGTACTTC.